Following are 24 T cell receptor beta chains from one sample sequenced in a study of brain T cells in children with intractable seizures. Method: immunoSEQ multiplex PCR; TCRdb's copy keeps in-frame clones and lacks some. The table includes roughly 80,000 clones, approximately 89% detected once. This material consisted of peripheral blood, taken at surgery. The source is a girl aged 2 to 10 with Rasmussen encephalitis and intractable seizures.

This sequence joins TRBV20-1 and TRBJ2-2, with 7 positions matching TRBD2. CDR1 and CDR2 from the germline V gene are DFQATT and SNEGSKA (reference sequence). Trimming took 3 bases from V and 6 from J; bases not matched to a gene: 16. The CDR3 extends over 17 amino acids. The CDR3 nucleotides read TGCAGTGCTAGTAGAGGCAGCGGGGTAAAGGGGCCCGGGGAGCTGTTTTTT. Protein: CSASRGSGVKGPGELFF.

The V and J genes are TRBV7-3 and TRBJ2-1; no clear D gene. Germline V CDR1 and CDR2: SGHTA, FQGTGA. The CDR3 loop spans 15 amino acids. The ends were cut back, 1 base at V and 3 bases at J, with 10 bases in the middle. The CDR3 reads CASSLNPTDYNEQFF. CDR3 nucleotide sequence: TGTGCCAGCAGCTTAAACCCAACAGACTACAATGAGCAGTTCTTC.

This clone was observed once. Other nucleotide sequences from this sample produce the same CDR3. The chain carries TRBV7-9 and TRBJ1-1; tentative D call: TRBD1 (6 bases). The CDR3 loop spans 11 amino acids. V lost 5 bases and J 8 bases, leaving 9 bases between the germline ends. CDR1 SEHNR and CDR2 FQNEAQ come from the germline V gene (reference sequence). This CDR3 is CASSPGTEAFF. The CDR3 DNA is TGTGCCAGCAGCCCTGGGACAGAAGCTTTCTTT.

V is TRBV11-3 and J is TRBJ1-1; D unresolved. This CDR3 contains 13 residues. The germline V and J ends were trimmed by 1 base and 4 bases, with 7 bases remaining between them. CDR1 is SGHNT, CDR2 YENEEA, per germline. The CDR3 is CASSLASVTEAFF. The CDR3 coding sequence is TGTGCCAGCAGCTTAGCCTCGGTCACTGAAGCTTTCTTT. Full variable domain (outside the CDR3, taken from reference TRBV11-3 and TRBJ1-1): EAGVVQSPRYKIIEKKQPVAFWCNPISGHNTLYWYLQNLGQGPELLIRYENEEAVDDSQLPKDRFSAERLKGVDSTLKIQPAELGDSAVYLCASSLASVTEAFFGQGTRLTVV.

The chain combines TRBV19 with TRBJ2-7, with D perhaps matching TRBD2 (6 bases). The V gene lost 5 bases and the J gene lost 2 bases, with 13 bases spanning the gap. Germline CDR1 and CDR2: LNHDA and SQIVND (reference sequence). The CDR3 extends over 14 amino acids. The CDR3 sequence is CASSPGLSAYEQYF. In nucleotides, the CDR3 is TGTGCCAGTAGTCCGGGACTTTCCGCCTACGAGCAGTACTTC.

The rearrangement joins TRBV2 to TRBJ1-1; TRBD1 matches at 7 bases. Germline-derived CDR1 and CDR2 are SNHLY and FYNNEI. The CDR3 extends over 15 amino acids. Trimming took 6 bases from V and 1 from J; bases not matched to a gene: 8. The CDR3 sequence: CASRAREGANTEAFF. CDR3 DNA: TGTGCCAGCAGGGCGAGGGAGGGGGCGAACACTGAAGCTTTCTTT.

V gene TRBV15 combines with J gene TRBJ2-7; no clear D. The germline CDR1 and CDR2 sequences are LNHNV and YYDKDF (reference sequence). This CDR3 is built from 11 residues. Trimming removed 5 bases at V and 3 bases at J, with 5 bases between. CDR3 region: CATSLDYEQYF. The CDR3 nucleotides read TGTGCCACCAGCTTAGACTACGAGCAGTACTTC. The complete variable domain, with remaining parts taken from reference TRBV15 and TRBJ2-7, reads DAMVIQNPRYQVTQFGKPVTLSCSQTLNHNVMYWYQQKSSQAPKLLFHYYDKDFNNEADTPDNFQSRRPNTSFCFLDIRSPGLGDTAMYLCATSLDYEQYFGPGTRLTVT.

The chain recombines TRBV6-5 with TRBJ1-3; D is perhaps TRBD1 (6 bases). This CDR3 region has 15 residues. The V gene's germline CDR1 is MNHEY and CDR2 SVGAGI. Trimming pared 5 bases from V and 2 bases from J, leaving 13 bases between. The CDR3 nucleotides read TGTGCCAGCAGTCCACATCGGGGGCCTGGAAACACCATATATTTT. Translation: CASSPHRGPGNTIYF.

The rearrangement uses TRBV2 and TRBJ2-2; 9 bases align to TRBD1. Germline CDR1 SNHLY, CDR2 FYNNEI. V was clipped by 10 bases and J by 1 base; unmatched bases: 16. The CDR3 loop spans 18 amino acids. The CDR3 region has the DNA TGTGCCAACCGCAGACTACAGGGGGCTTTCATGAACACCGGGGAGCTGTTTTTT. Translating it yields CANRRLQGAFMNTGELFF.

The genes are TRBV6-5 and TRBJ2-1, with no clear D. The germline V gene encodes CDR1 MNHEY and CDR2 SVGAGI. Deletions cut 8 bases from V and 2 bases from J, with 10 bases between. The CDR3 runs to 13 residues. This CDR3 is CASAFAPYNEQFF. The DNA of the CDR3 is TGTGCCAGCGCCTTTGCCCCCTACAATGAGCAGTTCTTC.

The rearrangement uses TRBV7-7 and TRBJ2-7, with 8 nucleotides matching TRBD1. The germline CDR1 and CDR2 sequences are SSHAT and FNYEAQ (reference sequence). J lost 7 bases, V lost 4 bases, and 6 bases had no gene match. The CDR3 runs 13 residues. This CDR3 reads CASSSGTGGEQYF. Written as DNA, the CDR3 is TGTGCCAGCAGCTCCGGGACAGGTGGAGAGCAGTACTTC. The whole variable domain, remainder taken from reference TRBV7-7 and TRBJ2-7, is GAGVSQSPRYKVTKRGQDVTLRCDPISSHATLYWYQQALGQGPEFLTYFNYEAQPDKSGLPSDRFSAERPEGSISTLTIQRTEQRDSAMYRCASSSGTGGEQYFGPGTRLTVT.

The rearrangement joins TRBV19 to TRBJ2-3; D is unclear. Germline V gene data show CDR1 as LNHDA and CDR2 as SQIVND (reference sequence). This CDR3 spans 17 amino acids. The germline V and J ends were trimmed by 0 bases and 1 base, with 14 bases remaining between them. The DNA for the CDR3 is TGTGCCAGTAGTATAGATCTCTCACTGACGGGCACAGATACGCAGTATTTT. Protein: CASSIDLSLTGTDTQYF.

Points on this clone: Compared with germline, one end of the junction differs, possibly owing to a read error. The J gene is TRBJ2-7, the V gene TRBV18, with TRBD1 as a possible D gene (6 bases). Germline lookup yields CDR1 KGHSH and CDR2 LQKENI. This CDR3 has 17 residues. The CDR3 loop is CASLPRAAGARFYEQYF. The CDR3 DNA sequence: TGTGCCAGCTTACCACGCGCGGCAGGGGCGAGATTCTACGAGCAGTACTTC.

This rearrangement joins TRBV28 to TRBJ1-5; D is possibly TRBD1 (5 bases). V was clipped by 8 bases and J by 4 bases, with 18 bases between them. Germline V lookup: CDR1 MDHEN, CDR2 SYDVKM. The CDR3 loop spans 15 amino acids. The CDR3 loop reads CASESQTVQNQPQHF. CDR3 nucleotide sequence: TGTGCCAGCGAAAGTCAGACAGTCCAAAATCAGCCCCAGCATTTT.

This clone was observed once. This chain links TRBV6-1 with TRBJ1-5; TRBD1 might be the D (6 bases). Per germline, CDR1 MNHNS and CDR2 SASEGT. The V and J ends lost 0 bases and 6 bases respectively, with 9 bases between them. CDR3 size: 14 residues. This CDR3 reads CASSEAEGGQPQHF. The CDR3 DNA follows: TGTGCCAGCAGTGAAGCGGAGGGGGGTCAGCCCCAGCATTTT.

The chain combines TRBV6-6 with TRBJ1-4; TRBD1 matches 7 bases. Trimming at V came to 0 bases and at J to 5 bases, leaving 0 bases not matched to a gene. This CDR3 has 14 amino acids. Germline CDR1 and CDR2: MNHNY and SVGAGI (reference sequence). For the CDR3, the DNA is TGTGCCAGCAGTTACTCAGGGGGCAATGAAAAACTGTTTTTT. As protein: CASSYSGGNEKLFF.

The chain joins TRBV6-5 to TRBJ1-4, with no clear D. CDR3 length: 15 residues. V shed 4 bases and J shed 0 bases, with 9 bases lying between them. CDR1 MNHEY and CDR2 SVGAGI come from the germline V gene. CDR3 bases: TGTGCCAGCAGTTTGGTTAGGACAACTAATGAAAAACTGTTTTTT. As protein: CASSLVRTTNEKLFF.

This chain connects TRBV5-5 to TRBJ2-5, with 7 nucleotides matching TRBD1. Germline-derived CDR1 and CDR2 are SGHKS and YYEKEE (reference sequence). With 4 bases clipped from V and 4 bases from J, the junction kept 7 bases outside the gene matches. The CDR3 consists of 14 residues. CDR3 protein: CASSPRTGRETQYF. As DNA, the CDR3 is TGTGCCAGCAGCCCGAGGACAGGTAGAGAGACCCAGTACTTC.

The rearrangement joins TRBV2 to TRBJ1-6; D not certain. The length of the CDR3 is 13 residues. In germline, CDR1 is SNHLY, CDR2 FYNNEI. The V and J ends lost 6 bases and 6 bases respectively, with 9 bases between them. CDR3 amino acids: CASRPFANSPLHF. The DNA of the CDR3 is TGTGCCAGCAGGCCGTTTGCTAATTCACCCCTCCACTTT.

This rearrangement joins TRBV10-3 to TRBJ1-1; the D gene is possibly TRBD1 (6 bases). The ends were cut back, 10 bases at V and 8 bases at J, with 26 bases in the middle. The length of the CDR3 is 15 residues. Germline V gives CDR1 ENHRY, CDR2 SYGVKD. The CDR3 DNA is TGTGCCACCACCACACCTAAGGGGGACAAAACCGAAGCTTTCTTT. Translation: CATTTPKGDKTEAFF.

V gene TRBV15 combines with J gene TRBJ2-1; D remains unclear. V lost 8 bases and J 7 bases, leaving 12 bases between the germline ends. Germline CDR1 and CDR2: LNHNV and YYDKDF (reference sequence). This CDR3 spans 12 amino acids. This CDR3 is CATSLLSNEQFF. In DNA form, the CDR3 reads TGTGCCACCTCCCTACTCAGTAATGAGCAGTTCTTC. Drawing the rest from reference TRBV15 and TRBJ2-1, the complete variable domain is DAMVIQNPRYQVTQFGKPVTLSCSQTLNHNVMYWYQQKSSQAPKLLFHYYDKDFNNEADTPDNFQSRRPNTSFCFLDIRSPGLGDTAMYLCATSLLSNEQFFGPGTRLTVL.

The genes are TRBV5-1 and TRBJ2-7, with D perhaps matching TRBD1 or TRBD2 (5 bases each). The ends were cut back, 0 bases at V and 2 bases at J, with 12 bases in the middle. The CDR3 extends over 15 amino acids. Germline V gives CDR1 SGHRS, CDR2 YFSETQ. The CDR3 sequence: CASSLGGDGTYEQYF. Here the CDR3 DNA reads TGCGCCAGCAGCTTGGGAGGGGACGGAACCTACGAGCAGTACTTC.

The V and J genes are TRBV10-1 and TRBJ1-1; D gene unclear. The CDR3 has 13 residues. The V gene's germline CDR1 is WNHNN and CDR2 SYGVQD (reference sequence). V was shortened by 6 bases and J by 5 bases, with 13 bases between the two germline ends. The CDR3 region has the DNA TGCGCCAGCAGCGTCGGACTGAGTACTGAAGCTTTCTTT. Its protein product is CASSVGLSTEAFF.

This clone was seen once. V and J are TRBV18 and TRBJ1-1, with 7 positions matching TRBD1. Germline-derived CDR1 and CDR2 are KGHSH and LQKENI. V lost 5 bases and J lost 5; bases outside the gene matches: 2. The CDR3 consists of 12 residues. CDR3 nucleotides: TGTGCCAGCTCAACAGGGGCAACTGAAGCTTTCTTT. Protein sequence: CASSTGATEAFF.